The present entry profiles one T cell receptor (beta chain) with its context. The sample belongs to a study of blood T cell repertoires in COVID-19. Trimming removed 0 bases at V and 2 bases at J, with 10 bases between. The CDR3 consists of 15 residues. Germline CDR1 and CDR2: SGHTA and FQGTGA. TCRdb's copy holds only in-frame clones and misses some; the assay was immunoSEQ multiplex PCR. The sample contains fewer than 80,000 clones, roughly 89% of which appear only once. The material sequenced was peripheral blood. The rearrangement uses TRBV7-3 and TRBJ1-1, with D hard to call. The TCR comes from a man aged 25-40 years with acute or convalescent COVID-19. CDR3 sequence: CASSLTGATNTEAFF. CDR3 DNA sequence: TGTGCCAGCAGCTTAACGGGCGCCACAAACACTGAAGCTTTCTTT.